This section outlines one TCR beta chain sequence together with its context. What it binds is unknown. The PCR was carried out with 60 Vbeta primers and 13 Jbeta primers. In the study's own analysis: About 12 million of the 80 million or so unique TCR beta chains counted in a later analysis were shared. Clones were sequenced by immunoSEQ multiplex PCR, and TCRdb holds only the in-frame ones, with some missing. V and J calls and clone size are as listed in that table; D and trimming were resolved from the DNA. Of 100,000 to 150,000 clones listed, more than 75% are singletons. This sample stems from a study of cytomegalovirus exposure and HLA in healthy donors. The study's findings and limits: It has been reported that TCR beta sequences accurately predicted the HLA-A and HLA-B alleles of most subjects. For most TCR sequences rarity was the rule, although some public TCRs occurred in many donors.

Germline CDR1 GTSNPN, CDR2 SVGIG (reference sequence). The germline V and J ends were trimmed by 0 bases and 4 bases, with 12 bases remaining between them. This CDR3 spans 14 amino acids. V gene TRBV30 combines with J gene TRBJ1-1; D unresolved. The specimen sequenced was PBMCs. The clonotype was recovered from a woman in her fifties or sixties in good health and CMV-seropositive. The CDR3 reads CAWSVGSEGTEAFF. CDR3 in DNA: TGTGCCTGGAGTGTAGGGTCTGAGGGCACTGAAGCTTTCTTT.